One T cell receptor beta chain is described in this entry. Living in under 30 US areas, the participants were between roughly 18 and 90 years of age. Researchers sorted participants into cohorts using their self-reported clinical history. This entry comes from a study of blood T cell repertoires in COVID-19. Turning to the study itself: Acute-phase and convalescent COVID-19 samples originated in the United States, Italy and Spain.

In the source study's methods: The assay estimated nucleated cells by amplifying reference gene primers. TCRdb keeps only in-frame clones here, not all; method: immunoSEQ multiplex PCR. Clone size and V and J calls were adopted from that table, with D and trimming inferred from the DNA. The profile shows 200,000 to 300,000 clones, 85% of them singletons. CDR1 is SGHVS, CDR2 FNYEAQ, per germline. V lost 1 base, J lost 2 bases, and 15 bases lay in between. The CDR3 runs 16 residues. Sequencing was done on a sample of PBMCs or T cells enriched from blood (not recorded which). The sequence derives from a woman aged 45-65 years with acute COVID-19. This sequence joins TRBV7-6 and TRBJ2-7; TRBD1 might be the D (5 bases). CDR3 sequence reads: CASSLDQQVPTYEQYF. CDR3 in DNA: TGTGCCAGCAGCTTAGATCAACAGGTCCCGACCTACGAGCAGTACTTC.